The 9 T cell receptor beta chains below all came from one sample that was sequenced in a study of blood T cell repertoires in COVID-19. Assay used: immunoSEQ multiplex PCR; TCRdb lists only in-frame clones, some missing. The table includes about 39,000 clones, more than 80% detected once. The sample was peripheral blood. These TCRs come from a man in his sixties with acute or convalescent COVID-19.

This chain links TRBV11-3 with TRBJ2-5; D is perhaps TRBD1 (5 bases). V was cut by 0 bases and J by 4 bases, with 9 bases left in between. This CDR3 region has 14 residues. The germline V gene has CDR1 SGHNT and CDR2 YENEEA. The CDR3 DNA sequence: TGTGCCAGCAGCTTAGATGGGGCTTTAGAGACCCAGTACTTC. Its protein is CASSLDGALETQYF.

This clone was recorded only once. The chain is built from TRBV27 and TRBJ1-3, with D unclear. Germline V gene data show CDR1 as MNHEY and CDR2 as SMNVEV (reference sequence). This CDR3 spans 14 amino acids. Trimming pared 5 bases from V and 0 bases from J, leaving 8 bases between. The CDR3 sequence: CASSLGVSGNTIYF. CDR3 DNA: TGTGCCAGCAGTCTCGGAGTCTCTGGAAACACCATATATTTT.

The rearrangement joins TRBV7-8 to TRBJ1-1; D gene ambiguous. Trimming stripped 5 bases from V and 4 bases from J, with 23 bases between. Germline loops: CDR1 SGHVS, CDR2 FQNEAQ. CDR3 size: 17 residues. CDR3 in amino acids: CASSETRGMVGSTEAFF. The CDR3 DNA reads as TGTGCCAGCAGCGAAACGAGAGGAATGGTTGGCAGCACTGAAGCTTTCTTT.

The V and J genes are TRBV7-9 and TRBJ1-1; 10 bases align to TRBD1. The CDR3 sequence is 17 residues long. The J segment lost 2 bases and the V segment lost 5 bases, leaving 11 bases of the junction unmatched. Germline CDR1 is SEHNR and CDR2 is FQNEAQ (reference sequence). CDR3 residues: CASSIRGSTGGNTEAFF. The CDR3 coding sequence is TGTGCCAGCAGCATCCGGGGCTCGACAGGGGGCAACACTGAAGCTTTCTTT. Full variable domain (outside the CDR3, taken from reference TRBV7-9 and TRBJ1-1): DTGVSQNPRHKITKRGQNVTFRCDPISEHNRLYWYRQTLGQGPEFLTYFQNEAQLEKSRLLSDRFSAERPKGSFSTLEIQRTEQGDSAMYLCASSIRGSTGGNTEAFFGQGTRLTVV.

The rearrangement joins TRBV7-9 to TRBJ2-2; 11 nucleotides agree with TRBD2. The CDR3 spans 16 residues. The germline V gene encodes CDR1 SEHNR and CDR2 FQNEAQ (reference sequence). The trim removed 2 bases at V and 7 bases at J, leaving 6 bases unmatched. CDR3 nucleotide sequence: TGTGCCAGCAGCTTATATAGCGGGAGGGCCGGCGGGGAGCTGTTTTTT. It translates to CASSLYSGRAGGELFF.

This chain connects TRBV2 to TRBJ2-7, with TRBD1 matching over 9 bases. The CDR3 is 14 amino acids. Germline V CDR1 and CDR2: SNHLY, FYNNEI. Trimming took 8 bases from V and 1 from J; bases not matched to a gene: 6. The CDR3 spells CASLAGTGSYEQYF. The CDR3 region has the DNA TGTGCCAGCCTAGCCGGGACAGGGTCCTACGAGCAGTACTTC. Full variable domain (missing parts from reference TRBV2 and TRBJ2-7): EPEVTQTPSHQVTQMGQEVILRCVPISNHLYFYWYRQILGQKVEFLVSFYNNEISEKSEIFDDQFSVERPDGSNFTLKIRSTKLEDSAMYFCASLAGTGSYEQYFGPGTRLTVT.

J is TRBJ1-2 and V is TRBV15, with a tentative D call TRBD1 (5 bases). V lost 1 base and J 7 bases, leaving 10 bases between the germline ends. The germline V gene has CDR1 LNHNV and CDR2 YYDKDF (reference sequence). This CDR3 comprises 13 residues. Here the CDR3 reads CATSRAGIGGYTF. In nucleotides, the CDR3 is TGTGCCACCAGCAGAGCAGGGATTGGTGGCTACACCTTC.

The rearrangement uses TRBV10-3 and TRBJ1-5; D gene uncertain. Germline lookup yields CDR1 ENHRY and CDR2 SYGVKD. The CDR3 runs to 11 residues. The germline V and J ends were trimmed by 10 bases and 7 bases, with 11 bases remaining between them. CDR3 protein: CATGPGQPQHF. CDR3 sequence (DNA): TGTGCCACGGGTCCTGGACAGCCCCAGCATTTT.

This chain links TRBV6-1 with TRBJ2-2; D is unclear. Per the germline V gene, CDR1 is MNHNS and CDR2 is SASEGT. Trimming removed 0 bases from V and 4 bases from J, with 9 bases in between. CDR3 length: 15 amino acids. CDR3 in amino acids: CASSEASFPTGELFF. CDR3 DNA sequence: TGTGCCAGCAGTGAAGCGTCCTTCCCCACCGGGGAGCTGTTTTTT.